The 15 T cell receptor beta chains below were found in one sample sequenced in a study of blood T cells in healthy people across ages. With a J-beta primer mix and a sample-barcoded 5' primer, a second PCR ran about 6 to 11 cycles. TCRdb reprocessed the 5' RACE reads with MiXCR, giving one entry per CDR3 protein. Here the sample spans 750,000 to 850,000 distinct CDR3 sequences, around 25% being singletons. This same sample was also part of a study on T cells of mothers and their children.

Material: blood. The receptors derive from a boy aged 5-17 years in good health.

The V and J genes are TRBV24-1 and TRBJ2-1, with D unclear. The V end was cut by 4 bases, the J end by 3 bases, with 9 bases between. This CDR3 spans 14 amino acids. CDR1 KGHDR and CDR2 SFDVKD come from the germline V gene. The CDR3 reads CATSDRRVYNEQFF. The CDR3 DNA follows: TGTGCCACCAGTGACCGACGGGTCTACAATGAGCAGTTCTTC.

The chain links TRBV7-9 to TRBJ2-5; D unclear. The V gene's germline CDR1 is SEHNR and CDR2 FQNEAQ (reference sequence). With 2 bases removed from V and 5 bases from J, the gap between germline ends came to 9 bases. CDR3 length: 13 amino acids. CDR3 nucleotide sequence: TGTGCCAGCAGCTTATCCTCCGCGGAGACCCAGTACTTC. Residues: CASSLSSAETQYF.

A few counts support this clonotype. The chain links TRBV6-1 to TRBJ1-6, with unresolved D. CDR3 length: 12 residues. V was pared by 6 bases and J by 13 bases, with 13 bases between. Germline lookup yields CDR1 MNHNS and CDR2 SASEGT. The CDR3 here is CASSLPTLPLHF. In DNA, the CDR3 is TGTGCCAGCAGCCTCCCGACGCTGCCCCTCCACTTT.

The genes are TRBV24-1 and TRBJ2-2, with D unresolved. The germline V gene encodes CDR1 KGHDR and CDR2 SFDVKD. The CDR3 length is 15 residues. The ends were cut back, 0 bases at V and 4 bases at J, with 8 bases in the middle. DNA of the CDR3: TGTGCCACCAGTGATTTGATGCGATCCACCGGGGAGCTGTTTTTT. It codes for CATSDLMRSTGELFF.

The table lists this clonotype with a few counts. The junction departs from germline at one end; a sequencing error may be responsible. CDR3 DNA: TGTGCCAGCAGTCTCCTCGGGGGGAGCGGGAGGACCTACAAGCAGTACTTC. Protein product: CASSLLGGSGRTYKQYF. The gene calls are TRBV6-5 and TRBJ2-7; 9 nucleotides align to TRBD2. The CDR3 consists of 17 residues. Per germline, CDR1 MNHEY and CDR2 SVGAGI.

This chain connects TRBV11-2 to TRBJ2-2; D might be TRBD1 or TRBD2, each matching 6 bases. Trimming cost V 5 bases and J 5 bases, with 18 bases left between them. Germline CDR1 reads SGHAT; CDR2 reads FQNNGV. CDR3 length: 16 amino acids. This CDR3 is CASSLLGGTRTGELFF. The CDR3 nucleotides read TGTGCCAGCAGCCTTTTAGGGGGGACGAGAACCGGGGAGCTGTTTTTT.

This clonotype was observed a few times. DNA of the CDR3: TGTGCCAGCAGCCCCCCCGGCAGGGGCAATCAGCCCCAGCATTTT. Translating gives CASSPPGRGNQPQHF. This rearrangement joins TRBV28 to TRBJ1-5, with D perhaps matching TRBD1 (5 bases). CDR3 length: 15 amino acids. Trimming shortened V by 6 bases and J by 2 bases, and 14 bases separated the two germline ends. Germline V gene data show CDR1 as MDHEN and CDR2 as SYDVKM.

The gene calls are TRBV3-1 and TRBJ2-5; possible D gene TRBD2, 5 bases. Germline CDR1 is LGHDT and CDR2 is YNNKEL (reference sequence). The V gene lost 0 bases and the J gene lost 5 bases, with 13 bases spanning the gap. This CDR3 has 15 amino acids. CDR3: CASSQDPRGMETQYF. CDR3 DNA: TGTGCCAGCAGCCAAGACCCCCGGGGTATGGAGACCCAGTACTTC.

The chain carries TRBV27 and TRBJ2-5; D call uncertain. The J call may be faulty, since TRBJ2-7 better matches the DNA end. This CDR3 region has 13 residues. Germline CDR1 and CDR2: MNHEY and SMNVEV (reference sequence). The CDR3: CASSLDLGYEQYF. The CDR3 DNA sequence: TGTGCCAGCAGTCTCGATCTGGGCTACGAGCAGTACTTC.

This chain uses TRBV6-6 with TRBJ2-5, with D perhaps assigned TRBD1 or TRBD2 (5 bases each). The J call may be wrong; the DNA end is better matched by TRBJ2-7. Germline V CDR1 and CDR2: MNHNY, SVGAGI (reference sequence). CDR3 size: 13 residues. The CDR3 bases are TGTGCCAGCAGTTACTCGGGGGAGAGCGAGCAGTACTTC. As protein: CASSYSGESEQYF.

About this clonotype itself: One junction end does not reproduce the germline sequence, and a read error may be involved. The rearrangement uses TRBV20-1 and TRBJ2-2; 7 bases map to TRBD1. The CDR3 is 14 residues long. The germline gives CDR1 DFQATT, CDR2 SNEGSKA (reference sequence). Here the CDR3 DNA reads TGCAGTACTAGGACAGGCGGTAACACCGGGGAGCTGTTTTTT. Residues: CSTRTGGNTGELFF.

The V gene is TRBV2, the J gene TRBJ1-3; 9 nucleotides line up with TRBD1. The CDR3 length is 15 residues. In germline, CDR1 is SNHLY, CDR2 FYNNEI. Trimming took 6 bases from V and 0 from J; bases not matched to a gene: 3. The chain's CDR3 is CASRRTGVSGNTIYF. In DNA, the CDR3 is TGTGCCAGCAGGAGGACAGGGGTCTCTGGAAACACCATATATTTT.

The chain is built from TRBV20-1 and TRBJ1-1; maybe TRBD1 (5 bases). The CDR3 runs to 13 residues. Germline lookup yields CDR1 DFQATT and CDR2 SNEGSKA (reference sequence). Trimming removed 6 bases at V and 5 bases at J, with 16 bases between. CDR3 region: CSAPDTSGTEAFF. The CDR3, as DNA: TGCAGTGCCCCGGACACCTCTGGGACTGAAGCTTTCTTT.

This clonotype was seen more than once but under ten times. This chain connects TRBV7-9 to TRBJ2-5; TRBD1 might be the D (5 bases). The V end was cut by 5 bases, the J end by 1 base, with 8 bases between. This CDR3 has 13 residues. Germline assignment: CDR1 SEHNR and CDR2 FQNEAQ (reference sequence). This CDR3 reads CASSPTAQETQYF. In DNA, the CDR3 is TGTGCCAGCAGCCCGACAGCCCAAGAGACCCAGTACTTC.

The chain employs TRBV18 and TRBJ2-5, with 8 positions matching TRBD1. J lost 3 bases, V lost 4 bases, and 13 bases had no gene match. The germline CDR1 and CDR2 sequences are KGHSH and LQKENI. CDR3 length: 17 residues. The CDR3 region is CASSLNTGGAYEETQYF. The CDR3 coding sequence is TGTGCCAGCTCACTCAATACAGGGGGTGCTTACGAAGAGACCCAGTACTTC.